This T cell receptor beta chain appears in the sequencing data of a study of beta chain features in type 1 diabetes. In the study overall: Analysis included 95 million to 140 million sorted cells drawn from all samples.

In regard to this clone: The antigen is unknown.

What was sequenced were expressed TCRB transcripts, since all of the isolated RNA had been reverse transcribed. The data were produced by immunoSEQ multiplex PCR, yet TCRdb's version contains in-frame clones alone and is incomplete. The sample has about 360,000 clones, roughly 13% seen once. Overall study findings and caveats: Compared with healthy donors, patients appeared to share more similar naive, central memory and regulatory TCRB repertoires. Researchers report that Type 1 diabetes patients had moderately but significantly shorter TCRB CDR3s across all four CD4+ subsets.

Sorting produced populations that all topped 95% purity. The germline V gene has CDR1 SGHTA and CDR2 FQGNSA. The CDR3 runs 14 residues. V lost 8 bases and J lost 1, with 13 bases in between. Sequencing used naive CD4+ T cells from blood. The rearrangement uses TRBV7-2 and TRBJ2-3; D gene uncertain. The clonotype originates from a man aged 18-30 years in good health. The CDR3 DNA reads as TGTGCCAGCGAACTACTGATAGGCACAGATACGCAGTATTTT. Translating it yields CASELLIGTDTQYF.